The next 21 T cell receptor beta chains were all read from a single sample in a study of blood T cell repertoires in COVID-19. The data were produced by immunoSEQ multiplex PCR, yet TCRdb's version contains in-frame clones alone and is incomplete. This repertoire shows around 25,000 clones, 75% to 85% found once; its top ten account for roughly 27%. The sample comprised peripheral blood. These TCRs come from a man between 65 and 79 years old with active COVID-19.

The chain has TRBV29-1 and TRBJ1-1; the match to TRBD1 covers 8 bases. Germline V gene lookup returns CDR1 SQVTM and CDR2 ANQGSEA. The CDR3 loop spans 15 amino acids. V lost 4 bases to trimming and J lost 4 bases; unmatched junction nucleotides: 11. The CDR3 sequence is CSVAPGQGVTTEAFF. CDR3 bases: TGCAGCGTTGCGCCCGGACAGGGAGTTACCACTGAAGCTTTCTTT. The variable domain in full, completed from reference TRBV29-1 and TRBJ1-1, reads SAVISQKPSRDICQRGTSLTIQCQVDSQVTMMFWYRQQPGQSLTLIATANQGSEATYESGFVIDKFPISRPNLTFSTLTVSNMSPEDSSIYLCSVAPGQGVTTEAFFGQGTRLTVV.

V gene TRBV4-2 combines with J gene TRBJ1-3; a weak D match, TRBD1 (6 bases). Germline CDR1 is LGHNA and CDR2 is YNFKEQ. This CDR3 is 15 amino acids long. Trimming took off 0 bases at V and 4 bases at J, with 10 bases between the two ends. CDR3 DNA sequence: TGTGCCAGCAGCCAAGATAGAGGGGGAGGAAACACCATATATTTT. This translates into CASSQDRGGGNTIYF.

This rearrangement joins TRBV30 to TRBJ1-5, with D maybe TRBD1 (6 bases). This CDR3 spans 16 amino acids. Per the germline V gene, CDR1 is GTSNPN and CDR2 is SVGIG (reference sequence). The V end was cut by 3 bases, the J end by 0 bases, with 15 bases between. The CDR3 protein is CAWRREGTHSNQPQHF. The CDR3 DNA reads as TGTGCCTGGAGGAGGGAGGGGACACATAGCAATCAGCCCCAGCATTTT. Full variable domain (rest looked up from reference TRBV30 and TRBJ1-5): SQTIHQWPATLVQPVGSPLSLECTVEGTSNPNLYWYRQAAGRGLQLLFYSVGIGQISSEVPQNLSASRPQDRQFILSSKKLLLSDSGFYLCAWRREGTHSNQPQHFGDGTRLSIL.

The rearrangement joins TRBV4-1 to TRBJ1-4; no firm D call. Germline assignment: CDR1 MGHRA and CDR2 YSYEKL. The CDR3 extends over 17 amino acids. The ends were cut back, 0 bases at V and 13 bases at J, with 24 bases in the middle. The CDR3 loop reads CASSQDPGGSKGKGLFF. The CDR3 nucleotides read TGCGCCAGCAGCCAAGATCCCGGAGGCTCAAAAGGGAAAGGACTGTTTTTT.

This clone was picked up one time. V and J are TRBV5-1 and TRBJ1-1, with a tentative D call TRBD1 (5 bases). The CDR3 contains 14 residues. Germline lookup yields CDR1 SGHRS and CDR2 YFSETQ. Trimming left V 0 bases short and J 9 bases short, with 15 bases between. The CDR3 sequence is CASSLGPEQDQAFF. The CDR3 DNA follows: TGCGCCAGCAGCTTGGGCCCTGAACAGGACCAAGCTTTCTTT.

The J gene is TRBJ1-4, the V gene TRBV3-1 (or the pseudogene TRBV3-2); D gene unclear. Trimming took 1 base from V and 0 from J, leaving 15 bases between them. This CDR3 is built from 18 residues. Per germline, CDR1 LGHDT and CDR2 YNNKEL (reference sequence). The CDR3 is CASSQVVQSYTTNEKLFF. The CDR3 DNA follows: TGTGCCAGCAGCCAAGTGGTCCAGTCGTATACAACTAATGAAAAACTGTTTTTT.

The chain links TRBV11-2 to TRBJ2-1, with 9 positions matching TRBD2. Germline V gives CDR1 SGHAT, CDR2 FQNNGV. V dropped 2 bases and J dropped 5; count of bases not matched to a gene: 7. The CDR3 length is 16 residues. The CDR3 nucleotides read TGTGCCAGCAGCTTAAGGGGCGGGGGGGCGAACAATGAGCAGTTCTTC. Translating it yields CASSLRGGGANNEQFF.

The rearrangement joins TRBV29-1 to TRBJ1-6; 7 bases fit TRBD1. This CDR3 contains 13 residues. Germline V CDR1 and CDR2: SQVTM, ANQGSEA. V trimming: 4 bases; J trimming: 10 bases; junction bases outside the gene matches: 7. Written as DNA, the CDR3 is TGCAGCGTTGTTGACCAGGGGGACTCACCCCTCCACTTT. Protein: CSVVDQGDSPLHF.

This chain links TRBV21-1 with TRBJ2-1; TRBD2 is taken as the D call from the table, unchecked against the DNA. TRBV21-1 corresponds to a pseudogene. The CDR3 spans 14 residues. In DNA, the CDR3 is TGTGCCAGCTTGACTAGCGAGCGTTACAATGAGCAGTTCTTC. It specifies CASLTSERYNEQFF.

This chain uses TRBV19 with TRBJ1-2; 7 bases fit TRBD1. The CDR3 runs 14 residues. Germline V gene lookup returns CDR1 LNHDA and CDR2 SQIVND (reference sequence). V lost 6 bases, J lost 7 bases, and 11 bases stayed unmatched. The DNA for the CDR3 is TGTGCCAGTAGCCTCAACGGACAGGCGGGTGGCTACACCTTC. This encodes CASSLNGQAGGYTF.

The chain joins TRBV27 to TRBJ2-1, with TRBD2 matching over 9 bases. This CDR3 comprises 16 residues. With V trimmed by 2 bases and J by 2 bases, 4 bases remained unmatched. Germline V gene sequence: CDR1 MNHEY, CDR2 SMNVEV (reference sequence). The CDR3 here is CASSLIGGGAYNEQFF. For the CDR3, the DNA is TGTGCCAGCAGTTTAATTGGCGGGGGGGCCTACAATGAGCAGTTCTTC.

The rearrangement joins TRBV6-6 to TRBJ2-3; 9 bases align to TRBD2. V trimming: 2 bases; J trimming: 2 bases; junction bases outside the gene matches: 5. Germline CDR1 is MNHNY and CDR2 is SVGAGI (reference sequence). The CDR3 totals 16 residues. CDR3 nucleotides: TGTGCCAGCAGTTACGCGGCTAGCGGGACCACAGATACGCAGTATTTT. The encoded protein is CASSYAASGTTDTQYF.

The chain couples TRBV5-1 to TRBJ1-6, with a tentative D call TRBD1 (6 bases). Germline V gene data show CDR1 as SGHRS and CDR2 as YFSETQ. This CDR3 contains 17 residues. Trimming took off 4 bases at V and 0 bases at J, with 14 bases between the two ends. CDR3 in DNA: TGCGCCAGCAGCGAAAGGGGGTCTAGCTCCTATAATTCACCCCTCCACTTT. Translation gives CASSERGSSSYNSPLHF.

The V call is TRBV30, the J call TRBJ2-3; TRBD2 matches 14 bases. The CDR3 runs to 20 residues. V lost 0 bases and J lost 2; bases outside the gene matches: 13. Germline lookup yields CDR1 GTSNPN and CDR2 SVGIG (reference sequence). The CDR3 protein is CAWSVSGLAGALLDTDTQYF. The CDR3 DNA follows: TGTGCCTGGAGTGTCTCGGGACTAGCGGGAGCCCTGTTGGACACAGATACGCAGTATTTT.

The chain couples TRBV6-6 to TRBJ2-2, with 7 bases matching TRBD2. Germline-derived CDR1 and CDR2 are MNHNY and SVGAGI (reference sequence). Trimming at V came to 5 bases and at J to 3 bases, leaving 12 bases not matched to a gene. This CDR3 has 17 amino acids. CDR3 sequence reads: CASSPISGVADTGELFF. CDR3 bases: TGTGCCAGCAGTCCCATAAGCGGGGTAGCGGACACCGGGGAGCTGTTTTTT.

This clone has just one count. The genes are TRBV9 and TRBJ2-5, with a weak D call TRBD1 (6 bases). V lost 3 bases to trimming and J lost 1 base, with 10 bases between them. Germline V lookup: CDR1 SGDLS, CDR2 YYNGEE. This CDR3 comprises 14 residues. DNA of the CDR3: TGTGCCAGCAGCGCCCAGGGGTCCCAAGAGACCCAGTACTTC. Translating gives CASSAQGSQETQYF. Full variable domain (rest looked up from reference TRBV9 and TRBJ2-5): DSGVTQTPKHLITATGQRVTLRCSPRSGDLSVYWYQQSLDQGLQFLIQYYNGEERAKGNILERFSAQQFPDLHSELNLSSLELGDSALYFCASSAQGSQETQYFGPGTRLLVL.

The chain couples TRBV5-1 to TRBJ2-2, with 10 bases lining up with TRBD2. The CDR3 length is 15 residues. V shed 4 bases, J shed 3 bases, and the junction held 3 bases outside the gene matches. Germline CDR1 SGHRS, CDR2 YFSETQ. The CDR3: CASSGGTSDTGELFF. As DNA, the CDR3 is TGCGCCAGCAGCGGGGGGACTAGCGACACCGGGGAGCTGTTTTTT.

The rearrangement uses TRBV3-1 (or the pseudogene TRBV3-2) and TRBJ2-7; 9 positions agree with TRBD2. The ends lost 5 bases at V and 3 bases at J; junction bases unmatched: 5. Per germline, CDR1 LGHDT and CDR2 YNNKEL (reference sequence). The CDR3 extends over 14 amino acids. Here the CDR3 DNA reads TGTGCCAGCAGCTTATTAGCGGGAGTCTACGAGCAGTACTTC. Its translation: CASSLLAGVYEQYF.

This rearrangement joins TRBV5-4 to TRBJ2-1; TRBD2 agrees at 8 bases. Germline V lookup: CDR1 SGHNT, CDR2 YYREEE (reference sequence). Trimming took 5 bases from V and 9 from J; bases not matched to a gene: 13. This CDR3 has 15 amino acids. CDR3 sequence (DNA): TGTGCCAGCAGTCGCGGGGGGCCCCTAAGTACTGAGCAGTTCTTC. Its translation: CASSRGGPLSTEQFF.

In its sample, this clone was seen a few times. This chain connects TRBV2 to TRBJ1-5; TRBD1 is a possible D gene (5 bases). CDR1 SNHLY and CDR2 FYNNEI come from the germline V gene. The length of the CDR3 is 14 residues. The ends were cut back, 8 bases at V and 3 bases at J, with 14 bases in the middle. The CDR3: CASGSGLNNQPQHF. CDR3 DNA: TGTGCCAGCGGCTCAGGGCTTAACAATCAGCCCCAGCATTTT. Full variable domain (rest looked up from reference TRBV2 and TRBJ1-5): EPEVTQTPSHQVTQMGQEVILRCVPISNHLYFYWYRQILGQKVEFLVSFYNNEISEKSEIFDDQFSVERPDGSNFTLKIRSTKLEDSAMYFCASGSGLNNQPQHFGDGTRLSIL.

This chain uses TRBV3-1 (or the pseudogene TRBV3-2) with TRBJ2-1; D is perhaps TRBD1 (5 bases). The CDR3 has 15 amino acids. V gave up 3 bases and J gave up 2 bases, with 11 bases separating them. Germline CDR1 reads LGHDT; CDR2 reads YNNKEL (reference sequence). The CDR3 DNA sequence: TGTGCCAGCAGCCAGTTACAGGTCCCCTACAATGAGCAGTTCTTC. Translation gives CASSQLQVPYNEQFF.